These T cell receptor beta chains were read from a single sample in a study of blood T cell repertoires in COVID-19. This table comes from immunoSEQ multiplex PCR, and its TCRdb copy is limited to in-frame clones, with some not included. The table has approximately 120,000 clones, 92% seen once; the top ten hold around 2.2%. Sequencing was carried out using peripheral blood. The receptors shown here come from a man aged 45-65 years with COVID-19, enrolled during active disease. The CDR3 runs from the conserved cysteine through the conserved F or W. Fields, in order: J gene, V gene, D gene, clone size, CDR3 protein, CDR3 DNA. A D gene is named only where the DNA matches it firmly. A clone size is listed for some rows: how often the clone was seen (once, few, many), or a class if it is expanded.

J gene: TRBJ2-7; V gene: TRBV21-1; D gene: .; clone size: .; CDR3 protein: CASSKFLGGGPISLYEQYF; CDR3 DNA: TGTGCCAGCAGCAAATTCCTGGGGGGAGGGCCGATTTCCCTCTACGAGCAGTACTTC
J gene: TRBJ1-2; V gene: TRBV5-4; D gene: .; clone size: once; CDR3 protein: CASSLRGGRGANYGYTF; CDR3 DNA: TGTGCCAGCAGCTTGCGGGGTGGACGGGGAGCTAACTATGGCTACACCTTC
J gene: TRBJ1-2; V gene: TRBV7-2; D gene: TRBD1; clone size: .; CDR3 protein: CASSPRTGFNYGYTF; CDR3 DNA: TGTGCCAGCAGCCCCCGGACAGGTTTTAACTATGGCTACACCTTC
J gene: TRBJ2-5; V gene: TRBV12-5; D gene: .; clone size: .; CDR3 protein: CASGLGDGRETQYF; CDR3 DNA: TGTGCTAGTGGTTTGGGGGACGGGAGAGAGACCCAGTACTTC
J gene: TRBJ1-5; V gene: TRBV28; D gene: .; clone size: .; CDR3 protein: CASSPMTTLNPQHF; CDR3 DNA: TGTGCCAGCAGTCCGATGACAACCCTAAATCCCCAGCATTTT
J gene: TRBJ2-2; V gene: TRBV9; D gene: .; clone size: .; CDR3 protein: CASSVGRAGTNTGELFF; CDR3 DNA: TGTGCCAGCAGCGTAGGAAGGGCGGGGACGAACACCGGGGAGCTGTTTTTT
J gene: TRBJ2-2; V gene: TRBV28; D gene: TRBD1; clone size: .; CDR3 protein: CASSLAGQGTGELFF; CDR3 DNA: TGTGCCAGCAGTTTAGCGGGACAGGGGACCGGGGAGCTGTTTTTT
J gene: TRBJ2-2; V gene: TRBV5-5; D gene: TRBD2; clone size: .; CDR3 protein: CASSSNSAGRWTGELFF; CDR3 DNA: TGTGCCAGCAGCTCGAATTCAGCGGGACGGTGGACCGGGGAGCTGTTTTTT
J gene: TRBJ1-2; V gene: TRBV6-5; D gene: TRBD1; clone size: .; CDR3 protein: CASRRTGDHGYTF; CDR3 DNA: TGTGCCAGCAGGAGGACAGGGGATCATGGCTACACCTTC
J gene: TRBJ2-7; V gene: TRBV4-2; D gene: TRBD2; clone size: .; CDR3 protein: CASSQATSGNYEQYF; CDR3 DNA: TGTGCCAGCAGCCAAGCTACTAGCGGGAACTACGAGCAGTACTTC
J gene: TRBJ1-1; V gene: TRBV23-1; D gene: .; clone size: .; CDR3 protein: CASSQSRQLLRGPMNTEAFF; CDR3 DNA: TGCGCCAGCAGTCAATCGCGACAGCTACTAAGGGGTCCTATGAACACTGAAGCTTTCTTT